This T cell receptor (beta chain) was captured in a study of T cell responses to AZD1222 COVID-19 vaccine. The CDR3 runs 14 residues. V was pared by 1 base and J by 6 bases, with 3 bases of the junction left unmatched. The germline CDR1 and CDR2 sequences are SGHRS and YFSETQ. Assay used: immunoSEQ multiplex PCR; TCRdb lists only in-frame clones, some missing. The sample lists roughly 100,000 clones; roughly 87% were seen once. The chain is built from TRBV5-1 and TRBJ1-2; 10 bases align to TRBD1. This TCR was sampled from an adult who received the AZD1222 COVID-19 vaccine. Sequenced material: peripheral blood, taken 28 days after the second AZD1222 dose. The CDR3 reads CASSLSGQGDGYTF. CDR3 nucleotide sequence: TGCGCCAGCAGCTTGTCCGGACAGGGGGATGGCTACACCTTC.